This passage covers 22 T cell receptor beta chains from one sample sequenced in a study of T cell clonotyping in hematopoietic cell transplantation. Indicated time point: recipient sample about 28 days before transplant, after cytoreduction. The data were produced by immunoSEQ multiplex PCR, yet TCRdb's version contains in-frame clones alone and is incomplete. The profile shows approximately 46,000 clones, 70% to 90% of them singletons. The sequenced sample was peripheral blood mononuclear cells, obtained before stem cell transplant. These receptors all stem from a man aged 55 to 70 with biphenotypic leukemia. Some clones in this sample may be carry-over from other donors' samples.

V gene TRBV6-5 combines with J gene TRBJ2-7; possibly TRBD1 for D (5 bases). Trimming removed 2 bases at V and 4 bases at J, with 12 bases between. Germline V CDR1 and CDR2: MNHEY, SVGAGI. The length of the CDR3 is 14 residues. The CDR3 DNA reads TGTGCCAGCAGTTACGAAGGCGGACATTACGAGCAGTACTTC. Protein product: CASSYEGGHYEQYF.

V and J are TRBV29-1 and TRBJ1-2; maybe TRBD1 (5 bases). This CDR3 contains 13 residues. Deletions cut 5 bases from V and 6 bases from J, with 16 bases between. Germline CDR1 reads SQVTM; CDR2 reads ANQGSEA. CDR3 region: CSVRGPAGNGYTF. The CDR3 nucleotides read TGCAGCGTTAGGGGCCCCGCGGGGAATGGCTACACCTTC.

The gene calls are TRBV28 and TRBJ1-1; TRBD1 aligns across 8 bases. Germline V gene data show CDR1 as MDHEN and CDR2 as SYDVKM. The CDR3 runs to 16 residues. Trimming at V came to 2 bases and at J to 3 bases, leaving 8 bases not matched to a gene. As DNA, the CDR3 is TGTGCCAGCAGTTTAACCCCGTCAGGGGGCCACACTGAAGCTTTCTTT. Translated, it gives CASSLTPSGGHTEAFF.

This chain links TRBV5-6 with TRBJ2-5; D call uncertain. This CDR3 comprises 13 residues. Germline values: CDR1 SGHDT, CDR2 YYEEEE. V was cut by 4 bases and J by 4 bases, with 11 bases left in between. The CDR3 DNA reads as TGTGCCAGCAGCACACGGACGGGAGAGACCCAGTACTTC. Translated, it gives CASSTRTGETQYF.

The chain carries TRBV7-9 and TRBJ2-7; 9 positions match TRBD2. Trimming removed 1 base from V and 3 bases from J; junction bases left unmatched: 1. The CDR3 runs 14 residues. Germline CDR1 SEHNR, CDR2 FQNEAQ (reference sequence). This chain's CDR3 is CASSLVSGGYEQYF. In DNA, the CDR3 is TGTGCCAGCAGCTTAGTTAGCGGGGGCTACGAGCAGTACTTC.

The gene calls are TRBV28 and TRBJ1-4; TRBD1 might be the D (6 bases). The CDR3 has 13 amino acids. Germline lookup yields CDR1 MDHEN and CDR2 SYDVKM. Trimming removed 10 bases at V and 5 bases at J, with 14 bases between. The CDR3 spells CATSGTQNEKLFF. The CDR3 DNA reads TGTGCCACATCCGGGACACAAAATGAAAAACTGTTTTTT.

V usage is TRBV6-5 and J usage is TRBJ2-1; weak D call: TRBD2 (6 bases). V lost 4 bases and J lost 4, with 11 bases in between. This CDR3 contains 14 residues. Looked up from germline, CDR1 is MNHEY and CDR2 is SVGAGI. The CDR3 here is CASSSIAAYNEQFF. The CDR3 DNA reads TGTGCCAGCAGTTCAATAGCGGCTTACAATGAGCAGTTCTTC.

This chain uses TRBV7-9 with TRBJ2-5; the match to TRBD1 covers 7 bases. V lost 1 base, J lost 10 bases, and 12 bases stayed unmatched. Per germline, CDR1 SEHNR and CDR2 FQNEAQ (reference sequence). The CDR3 length is 15 residues. The CDR3 nucleotides are TGTGCCAGCAGCTTAGTTCCGGGACAGACCTATGACCAGTACTTC. Protein: CASSLVPGQTYDQYF.

The sample holds one count of this clone. The chain combines TRBV9 with TRBJ2-3, with a weak D call TRBD1 (5 bases). This CDR3 is built from 11 residues. Germline V gene sequence: CDR1 SGDLS, CDR2 YYNGEE. V was shortened by 6 bases and J by 3 bases, with 5 bases between the two germline ends. The chain's CDR3 is CASKGTDTQYF. CDR3 nucleotides: TGTGCCAGCAAGGGGACAGATACGCAGTATTTT.

This chain joins TRBV29-1 and TRBJ2-2, with 13 bases identical to TRBD2. Germline V gene data show CDR1 as SQVTM and CDR2 as ANQGSEA. This CDR3 region has 18 residues. V shed 4 bases and J 5 bases; nucleotides not matched to a gene: 13. CDR3 residues: CSVGSSGTSGAETGELFF. The DNA of the CDR3 is TGCAGCGTTGGTAGCTCCGGGACTAGCGGGGCCGAAACCGGGGAGCTGTTTTTT.

The rearrangement uses TRBV19 and TRBJ2-2, with 9 bases that match TRBD1. There are 15 residues in the CDR3. Trimming cost V 4 bases and J 5 bases; bases outside gene matches: 5. CDR1 is LNHDA, CDR2 SQIVND, per germline (reference sequence). The CDR3 loop is CASSTRDRETGELFF. CDR3 sequence (DNA): TGTGCCAGTAGTACCCGGGACAGGGAGACCGGGGAGCTGTTTTTT.

The chain employs TRBV5-1 and TRBJ1-1, with a weak D call TRBD1 (5 bases). The ends were cut back, 1 base at V and 1 base at J, with 14 bases in the middle. Germline assignment: CDR1 SGHRS and CDR2 YFSETQ. The CDR3 has 16 amino acids. DNA for the CDR3: TGCGCCAGCAGCTTGAGAAGGGACGTTGGGAACACTGAAGCTTTCTTT. Encoded protein: CASSLRRDVGNTEAFF.

The chain carries TRBV6-5 and TRBJ1-1; D is ambiguous. CDR1 and CDR2 from the germline V gene are MNHEY and SVGAGI. CDR3 length equals 12 residues. The V end lost 6 bases, the J end lost 3 bases, and 8 bases lay between the germline ends. CDR3 amino acids: CASRAGYTEAFF. In nucleotides, the CDR3 is TGTGCCAGCAGGGCAGGTTACACTGAAGCTTTCTTT.

This clone was seen a few times. The CDR3 region is CASSMSGLAGDNEQFF. In nucleotides, the CDR3 is TGTGCCAGCAGTATGTCGGGACTAGCGGGGGACAATGAGCAGTTCTTC. The chain is built from TRBV28 and TRBJ2-1; 14 positions match TRBD2. CDR1 and CDR2 from the germline V gene are MDHEN and SYDVKM. The junction had 5 bases not matched to a gene; V was cut back by 5 bases and J by 5 bases. The CDR3 is made up of 16 amino acids.

The V call is TRBV7-2, the J call TRBJ2-5; TRBD2 agrees at 10 bases. The V segment lost 5 bases and the J segment 0 bases; nucleotides outside the gene matches: 6. CDR1 is SGHTA and CDR2 is FQGNSA in the germline V gene. CDR3 length: 16 residues. CDR3 residues: CASSLGLAANQETQYF. For the CDR3, the DNA is TGTGCCAGCAGCCTCGGACTAGCGGCGAACCAAGAGACCCAGTACTTC.

J is TRBJ2-1 and V is TRBV4-1; 10 bases agree with TRBD2. This CDR3 region has 14 residues. With V trimmed by 3 bases and J by 7 bases, 3 bases remained unmatched. The germline V gene encodes CDR1 MGHRA and CDR2 YSYEKL. The CDR3 DNA reads as TGCGCCAGCAGCCATGAGCGGGAGGGGAATGAGCAGTTCTTC. Translation gives CASSHEREGNEQFF.

This clone was picked up a small number of times. This sequence joins TRBV7-2 and TRBJ1-2; 7 bases line up with TRBD1. J lost 7 bases, V lost 2 bases, and 10 bases had no gene match. Germline V gene lookup returns CDR1 SGHTA and CDR2 FQGNSA. The length of the CDR3 is 15 residues. The CDR3 loop reads CASSLNRQGGSGYTF. For the CDR3, the DNA is TGTGCCAGCAGCTTAAATAGGCAGGGGGGTTCTGGCTACACCTTC.

The chain carries TRBV27 and TRBJ2-7; no clear D gene. Germline CDR1 and CDR2: MNHEY and SMNVEV (reference sequence). The CDR3 loop spans 12 amino acids. V dropped 2 bases and J dropped 3 bases, with 5 bases sitting between them. DNA of the CDR3: TGTGCCAGCAGTTTAACTGGCTACGAGCAGTACTTC. It codes for CASSLTGYEQYF.

The J gene is TRBJ1-1, the V gene TRBV11-2, with 7 bases matching TRBD1. The CDR3 runs 15 residues. Per the germline V gene, CDR1 is SGHAT and CDR2 is FQNNGV. Trimming took 5 bases from V and 5 from J; bases not matched to a gene: 11. The chain's CDR3 is CASSQTLQGTTEAFF. The CDR3 coding sequence is TGTGCCAGCAGCCAGACTCTACAGGGGACAACTGAAGCTTTCTTT. The full variable domain, its missing parts supplied by reference TRBV11-2 and TRBJ1-1, is EAGVAQSPRYKIIEKRQSVAFWCNPISGHATLYWYQQILGQGPKLLIQFQNNGVVDDSQLPKDRFSAERLKGVDSTLKIQPAKLEDSAVYLCASSQTLQGTTEAFFGQGTRLTVV.

The J gene is TRBJ2-1, the V gene TRBV7-2, with TRBD2 matching 10 bases. Germline V gene data show CDR1 as SGHTA and CDR2 as FQGNSA. The J segment lost 7 bases and the V segment lost 1 base, leaving 4 bases of the junction unmatched. The CDR3 is made up of 15 amino acids. Here the CDR3 DNA reads TGTGCCAGCAGCTTAGTAGCGGGAGGCAGGAATGAGCAGTTCTTC. Its translation: CASSLVAGGRNEQFF.

V is TRBV7-2 and J is TRBJ2-2, with D possibly matching TRBD2 (5 bases). Deletions cut 1 base from V and 2 bases from J, with 5 bases between. The CDR3 is 14 amino acids. Germline V gene lookup returns CDR1 SGHTA and CDR2 FQGNSA. CDR3 region: CASSLGTNTGELFF. The CDR3 bases are TGTGCCAGCAGCTTAGGGACTAACACCGGGGAGCTGTTTTTT.

The chain couples TRBV27 to TRBJ2-2; possibly TRBD1 for D (6 bases). Germline CDR1 and CDR2: MNHEY and SMNVEV (reference sequence). Trimming took off 0 bases at V and 5 bases at J, with 10 bases between the two ends. This CDR3 has 15 residues. DNA of the CDR3: TGTGCCAGCAGTTTATCGAGGGGGTATACCGGGGAGCTGTTTTTT. Amino acids: CASSLSRGYTGELFF.